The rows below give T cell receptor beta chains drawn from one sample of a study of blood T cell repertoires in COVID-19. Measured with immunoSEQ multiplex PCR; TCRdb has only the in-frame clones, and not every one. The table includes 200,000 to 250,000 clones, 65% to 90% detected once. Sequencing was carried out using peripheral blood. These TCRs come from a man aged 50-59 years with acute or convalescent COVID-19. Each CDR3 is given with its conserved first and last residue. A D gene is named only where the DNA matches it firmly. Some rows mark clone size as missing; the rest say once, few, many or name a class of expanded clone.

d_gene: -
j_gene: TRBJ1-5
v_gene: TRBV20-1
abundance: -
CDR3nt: TGCAGTGCTAGTCCGGGGAAGGGCAATCAGCCCCAGCATTTT
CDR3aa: CSASPGKGNQPQHF

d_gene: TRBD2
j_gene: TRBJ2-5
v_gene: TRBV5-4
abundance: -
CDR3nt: TGTGCCAGCAGCTTTCGACTAGCGGGACAAGAGACCCAGTACTTC
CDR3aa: CASSFRLAGQETQYF

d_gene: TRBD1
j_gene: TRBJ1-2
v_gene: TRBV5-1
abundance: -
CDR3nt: TGCGCCAGCAGCTTGGCGGCAGGGGGCGGGTTAAGGAATGGCTACACCTTC
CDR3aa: CASSLAAGGGLRNGYTF

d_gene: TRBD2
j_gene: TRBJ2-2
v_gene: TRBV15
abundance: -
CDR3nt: TGTGCCACCGGGGGACTAGCGACCGGGGAGCTGTTTTTT
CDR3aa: CATGGLATGELFF

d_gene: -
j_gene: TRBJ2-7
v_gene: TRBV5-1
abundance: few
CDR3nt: TGCGCCAGCAGCTTGCCTGAATCAGGGGTTAGCGCCTACGAGCAGTACTTC
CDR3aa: CASSLPESGVSAYEQYF

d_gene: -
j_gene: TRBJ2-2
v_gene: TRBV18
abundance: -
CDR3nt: TGTGCCAGCCCCGAGACTACCACCGGGGAGCTGTTTTTT
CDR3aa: CASPETTTGELFF

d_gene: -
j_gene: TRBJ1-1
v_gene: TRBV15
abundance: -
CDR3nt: TGTGCCACCAGCAGAGATTTCGGGAGAAACACTGAAGCTTTCTTT
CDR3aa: CATSRDFGRNTEAFF

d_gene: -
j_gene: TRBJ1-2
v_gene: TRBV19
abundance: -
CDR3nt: TGTGCCAGTACAGGGGCTAACTATGGCTACACCTTC
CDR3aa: CASTGANYGYTF

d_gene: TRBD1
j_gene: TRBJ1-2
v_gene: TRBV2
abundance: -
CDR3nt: TGTGCCAGCACCGCCGGGACAGGGATTTATGGCTACACCTTC
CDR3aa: CASTAGTGIYGYTF

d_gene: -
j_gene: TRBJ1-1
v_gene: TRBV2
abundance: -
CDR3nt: TGTGCCAGCAGTCGGGACATGAACACTGAAGCTTTCTTT
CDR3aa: CASSRDMNTEAFF

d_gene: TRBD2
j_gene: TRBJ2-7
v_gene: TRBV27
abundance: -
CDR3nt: TGTGCCAGCAGTTTCCAAGGACTAGCGGGGCCTAGCTCCTACGAGCAGTACTTC
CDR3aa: CASSFQGLAGPSSYEQYF

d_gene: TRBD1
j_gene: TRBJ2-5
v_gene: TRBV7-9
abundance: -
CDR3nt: TGTGCCAGCAGCTTAGCTCGACAGGGGACCCCAAGGGAGACCCAGTACTTC
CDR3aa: CASSLARQGTPRETQYF

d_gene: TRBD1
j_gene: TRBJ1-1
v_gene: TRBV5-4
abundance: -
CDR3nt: TGTGCCAGCAGCTTGAGGGACAGGGGGCGTACTGAAGCTTTCTTT
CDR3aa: CASSLRDRGRTEAFF

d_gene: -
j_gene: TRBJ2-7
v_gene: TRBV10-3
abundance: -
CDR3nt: TGTGCCATCAGTGAGTCGCAGGCTTCTGCCTACGAGCAGTACTTC
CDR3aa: CAISESQASAYEQYF

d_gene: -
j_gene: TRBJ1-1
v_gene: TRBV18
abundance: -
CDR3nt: TGTGCCAGCTCCCCCCTTAGTGGAGACACTGAAGCTTTCTTT
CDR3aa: CASSPLSGDTEAFF

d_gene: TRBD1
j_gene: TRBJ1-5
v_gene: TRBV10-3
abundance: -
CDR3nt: TGTGCCATCAGTGCGACAGGGATACGCAATCAGCCCCAGCATTTT
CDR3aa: CAISATGIRNQPQHF

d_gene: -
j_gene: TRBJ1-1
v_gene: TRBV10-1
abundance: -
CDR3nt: TGCGCCAGCAGTGCAAGCGGGGTCCCCCCTGAAGCTTTCTTT
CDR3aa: CASSASGVPPEAFF

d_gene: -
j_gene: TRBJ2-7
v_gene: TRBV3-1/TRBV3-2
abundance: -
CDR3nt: TGTGCCAGCAGCCAAGCGCCGCGGCTAGCCTCCTACGAGCAGTACTTC
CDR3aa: CASSQAPRLASYEQYF